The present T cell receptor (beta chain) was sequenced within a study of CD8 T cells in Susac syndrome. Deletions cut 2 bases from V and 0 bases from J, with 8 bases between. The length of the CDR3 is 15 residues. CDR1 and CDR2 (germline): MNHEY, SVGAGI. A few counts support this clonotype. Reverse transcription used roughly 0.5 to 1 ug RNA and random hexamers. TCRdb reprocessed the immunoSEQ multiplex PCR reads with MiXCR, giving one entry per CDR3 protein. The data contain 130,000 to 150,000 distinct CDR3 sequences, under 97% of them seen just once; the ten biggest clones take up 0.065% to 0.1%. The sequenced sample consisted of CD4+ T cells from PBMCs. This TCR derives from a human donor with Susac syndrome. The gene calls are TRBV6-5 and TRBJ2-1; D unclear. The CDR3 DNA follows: TGTGCCAGCAGTTACCACCCGAGCTCCTACAATGAGCAGTTCTTC. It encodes CASSYHPSSYNEQFF.